This entry describes one TCR beta chain. The data derive from a study of siplizumab effects on memory and regulatory T cells. This table comes from immunoSEQ multiplex PCR, and its TCRdb copy is limited to in-frame clones, with some not included. This sample has 90,000 to 140,000 clones, with 85% to 95% found just once. The CDR3 length is 13 residues. From germline, CDR1 is MNHNY and CDR2 SVGAGI (reference sequence). Trimming took off 6 bases at V and 4 bases at J, with 13 bases between the two ends. This chain uses TRBV6-6 with TRBJ2-7, with D unresolved. This TCR derives from a human donor in good health. The sequenced material came from CD4+ T cells sorted from blood. The CDR3 spells CASRIAAAYEQYF. CDR3 nucleotides: TGTGCCAGCAGAATCGCCGCGGCGTACGAGCAGTACTTC.